The present entry profiles one T cell receptor beta chain with its context. Its antigen is not identified. The J segment lost 0 bases and the V segment lost 2 bases, leaving 12 bases of the junction unmatched. Germline CDR1 and CDR2: SGHRS and YFSETQ. The CDR3 length is 18 residues. TCRdb re-analysed the 5' RACE reads in MiXCR, keeping a single row per CDR3 protein. The sample consists of 450,000 to 550,000 distinct CDR3 sequences, roughly 21% of them appearing once. This specimen comes from a study of T cells after yellow fever vaccination. The study's findings and limits: Booster sampling recovered most clones from primary vaccination (nearly 98% CD4, approximately 90% CD8).

The sequencing used PBMCs, collected 15 days after the yellow fever booster vaccination. This sequence was found in a man aged 30-40 years who received the YFV17D yellow fever vaccine. The V call is TRBV5-1, the J call TRBJ2-3; 7 bases are a match to TRBD2. This chain's CDR3 is CASSFLWEGPRSTDTQYF. In DNA form, the CDR3 reads TGCGCCAGCAGCTTTTTGTGGGAGGGCCCCCGAAGCACAGATACGCAGTATTTT.